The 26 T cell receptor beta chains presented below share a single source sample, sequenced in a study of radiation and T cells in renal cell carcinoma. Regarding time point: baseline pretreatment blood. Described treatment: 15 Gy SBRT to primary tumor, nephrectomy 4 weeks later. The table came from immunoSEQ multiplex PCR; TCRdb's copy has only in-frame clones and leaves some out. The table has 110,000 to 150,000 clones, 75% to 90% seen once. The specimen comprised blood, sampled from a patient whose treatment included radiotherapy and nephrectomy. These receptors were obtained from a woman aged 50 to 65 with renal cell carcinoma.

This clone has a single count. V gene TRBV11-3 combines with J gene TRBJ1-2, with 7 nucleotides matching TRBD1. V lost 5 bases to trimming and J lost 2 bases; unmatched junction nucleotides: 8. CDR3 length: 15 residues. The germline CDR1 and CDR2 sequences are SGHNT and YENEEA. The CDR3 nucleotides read TGTGCCAGCAGCCTAACCGGGACAGAGAACTATGGCTACACCTTC. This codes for CASSLTGTENYGYTF.

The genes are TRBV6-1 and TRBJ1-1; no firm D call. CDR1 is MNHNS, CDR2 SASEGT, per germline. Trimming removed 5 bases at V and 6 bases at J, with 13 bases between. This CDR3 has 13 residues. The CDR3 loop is CASSIRRWAEAFF. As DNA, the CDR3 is TGTGCCAGCAGTATTCGTCGGTGGGCTGAAGCTTTCTTT.

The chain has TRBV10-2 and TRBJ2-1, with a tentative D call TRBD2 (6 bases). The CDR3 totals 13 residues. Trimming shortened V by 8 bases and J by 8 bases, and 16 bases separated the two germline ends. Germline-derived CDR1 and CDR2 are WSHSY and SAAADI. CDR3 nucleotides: TGCGCCAGCTCCCGACTAGGGTCTTATGAGCAGTTCTTC. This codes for CASSRLGSYEQFF.

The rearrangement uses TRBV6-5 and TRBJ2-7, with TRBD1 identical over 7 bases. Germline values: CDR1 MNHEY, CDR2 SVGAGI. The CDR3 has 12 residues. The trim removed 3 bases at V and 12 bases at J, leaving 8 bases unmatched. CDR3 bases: TGTGCCAGCAGTTATGCCACAGGGGCCAGGTACTTC. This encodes CASSYATGARYF.

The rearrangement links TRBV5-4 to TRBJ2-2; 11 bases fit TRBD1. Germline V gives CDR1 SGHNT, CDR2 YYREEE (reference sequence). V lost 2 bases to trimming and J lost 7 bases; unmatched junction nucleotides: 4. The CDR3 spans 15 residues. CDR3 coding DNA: TGTGCCAGCAGCTTCCGGACAGGGGGCTACGGGGAGCTGTTTTTT. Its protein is CASSFRTGGYGELFF.

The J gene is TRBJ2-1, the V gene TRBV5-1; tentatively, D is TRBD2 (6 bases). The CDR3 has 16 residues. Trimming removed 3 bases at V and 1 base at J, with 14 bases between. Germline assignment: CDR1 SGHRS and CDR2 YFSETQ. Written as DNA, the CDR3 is TGCGCCAGCAGCTGGTTTGGTCGGGAGTCCTACAATGAGCAGTTCTTC. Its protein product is CASSWFGRESYNEQFF.

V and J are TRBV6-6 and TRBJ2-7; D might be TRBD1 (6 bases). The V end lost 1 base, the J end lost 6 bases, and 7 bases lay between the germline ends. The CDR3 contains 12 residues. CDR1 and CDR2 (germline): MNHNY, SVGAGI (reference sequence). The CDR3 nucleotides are TGTGCCAGCAGTTACTTACAGGGCGAGCAGTACTTC. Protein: CASSYLQGEQYF.

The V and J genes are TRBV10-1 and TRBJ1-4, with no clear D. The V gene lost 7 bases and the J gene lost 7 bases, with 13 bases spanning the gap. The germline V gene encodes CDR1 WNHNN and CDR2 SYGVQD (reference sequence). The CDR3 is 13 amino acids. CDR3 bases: TGCGCCAGCACCTTCCGGGAGGGTGAAAAACTGTTTTTT. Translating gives CASTFREGEKLFF.

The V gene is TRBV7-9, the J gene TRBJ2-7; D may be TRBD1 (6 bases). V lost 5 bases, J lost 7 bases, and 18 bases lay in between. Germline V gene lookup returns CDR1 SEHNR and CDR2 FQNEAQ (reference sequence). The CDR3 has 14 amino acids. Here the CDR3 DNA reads TGTGCCAGCAGCATTGCCCTAGGTCAGGGGGAGCAGTACTTC. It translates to CASSIALGQGEQYF.

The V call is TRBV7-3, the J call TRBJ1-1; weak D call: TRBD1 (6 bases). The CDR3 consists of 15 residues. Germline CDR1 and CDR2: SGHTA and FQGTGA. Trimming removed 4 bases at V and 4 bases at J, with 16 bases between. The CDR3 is CASSSGGGGPTEAFF. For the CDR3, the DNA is TGTGCCAGCAGCTCCGGAGGCGGGGGGCCCACTGAAGCTTTCTTT.

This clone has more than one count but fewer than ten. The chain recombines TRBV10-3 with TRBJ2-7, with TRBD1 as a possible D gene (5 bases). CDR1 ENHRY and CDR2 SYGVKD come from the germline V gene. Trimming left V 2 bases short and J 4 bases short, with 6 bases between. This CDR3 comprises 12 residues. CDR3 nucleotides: TGTGCCATCAGTGAGCAGGGTTACGAGCAGTACTTC. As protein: CAISEQGYEQYF.

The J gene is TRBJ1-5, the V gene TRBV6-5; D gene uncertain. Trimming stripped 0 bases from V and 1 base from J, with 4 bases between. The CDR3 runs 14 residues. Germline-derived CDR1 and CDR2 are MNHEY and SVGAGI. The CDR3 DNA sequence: TGTGCCAGCAGTTACTCATCCAGCAATCAGCCCCAGCATTTT. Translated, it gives CASSYSSSNQPQHF.

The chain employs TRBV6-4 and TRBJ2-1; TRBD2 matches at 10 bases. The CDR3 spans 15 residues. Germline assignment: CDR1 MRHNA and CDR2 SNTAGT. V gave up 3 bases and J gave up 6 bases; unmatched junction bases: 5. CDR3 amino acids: CASSEASGSINEQFF. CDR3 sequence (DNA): TGTGCCAGCAGTGAGGCTAGCGGGAGTATCAATGAGCAGTTCTTC.

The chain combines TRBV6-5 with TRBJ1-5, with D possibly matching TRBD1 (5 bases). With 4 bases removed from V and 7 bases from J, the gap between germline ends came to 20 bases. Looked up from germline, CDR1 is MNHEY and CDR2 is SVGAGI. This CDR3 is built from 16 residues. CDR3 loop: CASSSLDGAMGQPQHF. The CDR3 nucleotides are TGTGCCAGCAGTTCCCTCGACGGGGCGATGGGACAGCCCCAGCATTTT.

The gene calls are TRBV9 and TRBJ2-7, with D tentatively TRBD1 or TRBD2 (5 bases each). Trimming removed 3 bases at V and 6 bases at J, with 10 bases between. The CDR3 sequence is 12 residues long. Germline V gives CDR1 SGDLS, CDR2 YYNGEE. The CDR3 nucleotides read TGTGCCAGCAGCGAGGGGACGAGCGAGCAGTACTTC. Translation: CASSEGTSEQYF.

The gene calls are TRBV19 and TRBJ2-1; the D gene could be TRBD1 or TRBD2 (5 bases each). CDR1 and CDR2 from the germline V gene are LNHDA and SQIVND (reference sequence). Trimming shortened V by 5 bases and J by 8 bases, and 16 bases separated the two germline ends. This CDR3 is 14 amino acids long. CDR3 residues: CASSWDPTSDEQFF. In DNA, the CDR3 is TGTGCCAGTAGTTGGGACCCGACATCGGATGAGCAGTTCTTC.

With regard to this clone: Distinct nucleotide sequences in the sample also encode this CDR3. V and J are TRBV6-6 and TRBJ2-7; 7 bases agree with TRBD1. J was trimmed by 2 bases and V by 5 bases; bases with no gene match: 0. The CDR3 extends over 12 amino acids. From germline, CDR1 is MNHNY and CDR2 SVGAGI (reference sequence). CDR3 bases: TGTGCCAGCAGTGGGACAGCCTACGAGCAGTACTTC. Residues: CASSGTAYEQYF.

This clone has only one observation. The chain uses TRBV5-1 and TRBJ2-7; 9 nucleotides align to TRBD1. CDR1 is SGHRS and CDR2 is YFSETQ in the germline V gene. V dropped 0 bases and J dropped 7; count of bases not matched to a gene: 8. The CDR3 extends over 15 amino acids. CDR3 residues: CASSLATQGAQEQYF. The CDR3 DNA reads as TGCGCCAGCAGCTTGGCCACACAGGGGGCGCAAGAGCAGTACTTC.

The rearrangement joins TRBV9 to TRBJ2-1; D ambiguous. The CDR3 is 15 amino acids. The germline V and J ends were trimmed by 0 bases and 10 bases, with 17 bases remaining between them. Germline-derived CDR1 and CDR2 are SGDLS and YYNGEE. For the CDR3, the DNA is TGTGCCAGCAGCGTAGCTATGGATGCGTTAGCCGAGCAGTTCTTC. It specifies CASSVAMDALAEQFF. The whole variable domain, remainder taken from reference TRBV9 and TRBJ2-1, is DSGVTQTPKHLITATGQRVTLRCSPRSGDLSVYWYQQSLDQGLQFLIQYYNGEERAKGNILERFSAQQFPDLHSELNLSSLELGDSALYFCASSVAMDALAEQFFGPGTRLTVL.

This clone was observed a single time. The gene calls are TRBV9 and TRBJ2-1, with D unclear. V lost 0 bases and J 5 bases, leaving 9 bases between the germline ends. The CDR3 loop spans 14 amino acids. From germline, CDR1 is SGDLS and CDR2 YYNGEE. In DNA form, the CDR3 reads TGTGCCAGCAGCGTAGCTCGGCTTAACAATGAGCAGTTCTTC. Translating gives CASSVARLNNEQFF.

The CDR3 sequence: CASRPGLSDTIYF. In DNA, the CDR3 is TGTGCCAGCAGACCCGGCCTCTCGGACACCATATATTTT. The rearrangement joins TRBV6-6 to TRBJ1-3; D not certain. This CDR3 has 13 amino acids. Trimming removed 6 bases from V and 8 bases from J, with 14 bases in between. Germline loops: CDR1 MNHNY, CDR2 SVGAGI (reference sequence).

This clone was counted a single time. Here the CDR3 reads CASSSGDQPQHF. The CDR3 DNA reads TGTGCCAGCAGCTCTGGGGATCAGCCCCAGCATTTT. The chain carries TRBV9 and TRBJ1-5; D unresolved. The CDR3 is 12 residues long. Looked up from germline, CDR1 is SGDLS and CDR2 is YYNGEE. With 4 bases removed from V and 5 bases from J, the gap between germline ends came to 7 bases.

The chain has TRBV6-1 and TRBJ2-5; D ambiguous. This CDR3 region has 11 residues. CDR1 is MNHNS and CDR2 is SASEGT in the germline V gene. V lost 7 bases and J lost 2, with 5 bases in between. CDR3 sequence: CASKRQETQYF. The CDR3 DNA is TGTGCCAGCAAACGGCAAGAGACCCAGTACTTC.

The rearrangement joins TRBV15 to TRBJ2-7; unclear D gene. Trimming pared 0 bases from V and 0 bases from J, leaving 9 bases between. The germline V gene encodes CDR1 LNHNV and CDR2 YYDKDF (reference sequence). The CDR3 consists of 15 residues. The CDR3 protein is CATSRDLPGSYEQYF. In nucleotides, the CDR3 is TGTGCCACCAGCAGAGATCTTCCCGGCTCCTACGAGCAGTACTTC.

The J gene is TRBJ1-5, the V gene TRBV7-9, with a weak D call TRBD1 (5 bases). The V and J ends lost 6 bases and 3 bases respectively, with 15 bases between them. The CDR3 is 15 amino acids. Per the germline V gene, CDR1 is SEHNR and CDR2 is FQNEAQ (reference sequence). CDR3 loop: CASRAGELFNQPQHF. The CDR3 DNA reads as TGTGCCAGCAGAGCGGGGGAATTATTCAATCAGCCCCAGCATTTT.

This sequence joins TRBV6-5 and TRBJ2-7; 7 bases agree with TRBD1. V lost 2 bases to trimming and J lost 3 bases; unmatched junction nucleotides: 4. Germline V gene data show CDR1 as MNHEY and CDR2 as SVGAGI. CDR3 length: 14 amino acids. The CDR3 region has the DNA TGTGCCAGCAGTTACGACCAGGGGGTCTACGAGCAGTACTTC. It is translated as CASSYDQGVYEQYF.